This is a list of T cell receptor beta chains from one sample in a study of identical twins. TCRdb re-called the 5' RACE reads through MiXCR, storing one row per CDR3 protein. The sample has about 200,000 distinct CDR3 sequences; around a tenth are singletons. The sample consisted of memory (CD45RO+) T cells sorted from blood. Every receptor here comes from a woman younger than 30 in good health. Both conserved end residues are part of each CDR3. A D gene is named only where the DNA matches it firmly. Where a row states a size, it is once, few, many or the class of an expanded clone; other rows omit it.

clone_size | d_call | j_call | v_call | cdr3_length | cdr3_aa | cdr3_nt
. | TRBD1 | TRBJ2-5 | TRBV19 | 16 | CASSIVKTGGIETQYF | TGTGCCAGTAGTATAGTCAAGACAGGGGGCATAGAGACCCAGTACTTC
many | . | TRBJ2-2 | TRBV5-5 | 13 | CASSGPNTGELFF | TGTGCCAGCAGCGGACCTAACACCGGGGAGCTGTTTTTT
. | . | TRBJ1-6 | TRBV29-1 | 11 | CTMGYDSPLHF | TGCACCATGGGGTACGATTCACCCCTCCACTTT
many | . | TRBJ1-1 | TRBV27 | 13 | CASSLGPGTEAFF | TGTGCCAGCAGTTTGGGGCCAGGGACTGAAGCTTTCTTT
. | . | TRBJ2-1 | TRBV19 | 15 | CASSRSGDPYNEQFF | TGTGCCAGTAGTCGTAGCGGAGACCCCTACAATGAGCAGTTCTTC
. | . | TRBJ2-2 | TRBV3-1 | 14 | CASSQPPTTGELFF | TGTGCCAGCAGCCAACCCCCTACCACCGGGGAGCTGTTTTTT
many | TRBD1 | TRBJ2-1 | TRBV29-1 | 15 | CSAPTGTGEYNEQFF | TGCAGCGCCCCGACCGGGACAGGGGAGTACAATGAGCAGTTCTTC
many | . | TRBJ2-1 | TRBV20-1 | 14 | CSVNPRSSYNEQFF | TGCAGTGTCAACCCCCGGAGCTCCTACAATGAGCAGTTCTTC
many | . | TRBJ2-7 | TRBV3-1 | 17 | CASSQFQGRVLSNEQYF | TGTGCCAGCAGCCAATTTCAGGGACGCGTTCTCTCCAACGAGCAGTACTTC
. | TRBD1 | TRBJ2-7 | TRBV5-1 | 9 | CATDRAKYF | TGCGCCACCGACAGGGCAAAGTACTTC
few | . | TRBJ2-7 | TRBV20-1 | 14 | CSGNHALDGREQYF | TGCAGTGGCAACCATGCCCTTGACGGCCGCGAGCAGTACTTC
few | TRBD1 | TRBJ2-7 | TRBV5-1 | 15 | CASSSTGTGGDEQYF | TGCGCCAGCAGCTCTACCGGGACAGGCGGCGACGAGCAGTACTTC
few | . | TRBJ2-3 | TRBV5-1 | 15 | CASSLGGPGADTQYF | TGCGCCAGCAGCTTGGGGGGGCCAGGGGCAGATACGCAGTATTTT
. | . | TRBJ2-5 | TRBV10-3 | 13 | CAISEQLQETQYF | TGTGCCATCAGTGAACAGCTCCAAGAGACCCAGTACTTC
many | . | TRBJ1-5 | TRBV6-1 | 15 | CASRSGPSNNQPQHF | TGTGCCAGCAGGTCGGGACCCTCCAACAATCAGCCCCAGCATTTT
. | . | TRBJ2-2 | TRBV5-1 | 13 | CASSPGNTGELFF | TGCGCCAGCAGCCCGGGTAACACCGGGGAGCTGTTTTTT
many | . | TRBJ2-5 | TRBV18 | 13 | CASSPGIQETQYF | TGTGCCAGCTCACCCGGTATCCAAGAGACCCAGTACTTC
few | . | TRBJ1-1 | TRBV5-1 | 15 | CASSLIGGMGTEAFF | TGCGCCAGCAGCCTGATAGGGGGGATGGGCACTGAAGCTTTCTTT
many | . | TRBJ2-3 | TRBV12-3/TRBV12-4 | 12 | CASSSPSDTQYF | TGTGCCAGCAGTTCCCCCTCAGATACGCAGTATTTT
. | TRBD1 | TRBJ1-1 | TRBV6-2/TRBV6-3 | 16 | CASSYPGTGWKAEAFF | TGTGCCAGCAGTTACCCCGGGACAGGGTGGAAGGCTGAAGCTTTCTTT
few | . | TRBJ2-5 | TRBV2 | 12 | CASSTRRETQYF | TGTGCCAGCAGCACTAGGCGGGAGACCCAGTACTTC